These 18 T cell receptor beta chains were sequenced from one sample in a study of metastatic and nonmetastatic thyroid tumors. No treatment of any kind had been given to any patient before thyroid surgery. TCRdb re-called the PCR reads through MiXCR. The repertoire has roughly 7,300 clones, 32% of them found once; the top ten carry roughly a tenth. The sample comprised tumor tissue. The receptors were gathered from a female donor with papillary thyroid cancer or a benign thyroid nodule (not recorded which). Some clones in this sample may be carry-over from other donors' samples.

V is TRBV28 and J is TRBJ2-1, with 12 nucleotides matching TRBD2. J lost 8 bases, V lost 6 bases, and 8 bases had no gene match. CDR3 length equals 15 residues. Germline V gene sequence: CDR1 MDHEN, CDR2 SYDVKM. Here the CDR3 reads CASSPTSGRGHEQFF. The CDR3 DNA is TGTGCCAGCAGCCCGACTAGCGGGAGAGGCCATGAGCAGTTCTTC. Looking up the rest from reference TRBV28 and TRBJ2-1 gives the full variable domain: DVKVTQSSRYLVKRTGEKVFLECVQDMDHENMFWYRQDPGLGLRLIYFSYDVKMKEKGDIPEGYSVSREKKERFSLILESASTNQTSMYLCASSPTSGRGHEQFFGPGTRLTVL.

J is TRBJ1-4 and V is TRBV4-1, with a possible D match to TRBD1 (5 bases). Judging by the DNA end, TRBJ1-6 fits better; the J call may be wrong. Germline V gives CDR1 MGHRA, CDR2 YSYEKL. This CDR3 contains 15 residues. The CDR3 nucleotides are TGCGCCAGCAGCCGAGCCGGGACGGAAAATTCACCCCTCCACTTT. Protein: CASSRAGTENSPLHF.

This chain uses TRBV18 with TRBJ1-4, with D hard to call. V was cut by 0 bases and J by 5 bases, with 10 bases left in between. Per the germline V gene, CDR1 is KGHSH and CDR2 is LQKENI. This CDR3 comprises 15 residues. The CDR3 region has the DNA TGTGCCAGCTCACCACCGTCCCGTTCAAATGAAAAACTGTTTTTT. Translated, it gives CASSPPSRSNEKLFF. The full variable domain, in which reference TRBV18 and TRBJ1-4 provide the parts outside the CDR3, is NAGVMQNPRHLVRRRGQEARLRCSPMKGHSHVYWYRQLPEEGLKFMVYLQKENIIDESGMPKERFSAEFPKEGPSILRIQQVVRGDSAAYFCASSPPSRSNEKLFFGSGTQLSVL.

This chain connects TRBV6-1 to TRBJ2-2; 13 bases fit TRBD2. The germline V gene encodes CDR1 MNHNS and CDR2 SASEGT. V lost 7 bases to trimming and J lost 3 bases; unmatched junction nucleotides: 5. The CDR3 sequence is 16 residues long. The CDR3 is CASTGTSGDYTGELFF. The CDR3 nucleotides are TGTGCCAGCACCGGGACTAGCGGGGACTACACCGGGGAGCTGTTTTTT.

CDR3 in DNA: TGTGCCAGCCGCGTTGGGGATTCAGATACGCAGTATTTT. This translates into CASRVGDSDTQYF. The chain uses TRBV11-2 and TRBJ2-3, with D uncertain. Germline V gene lookup returns CDR1 SGHAT and CDR2 FQNNGV. The CDR3 extends over 13 amino acids. V lost 8 bases and J 4 bases, leaving 13 bases between the germline ends.

Turning to this clone: It may be a read error: a sequence one base away is much more abundant. The sample has other DNA sequences that encode this CDR3 too. V is TRBV6-4 and J is TRBJ1-5, with D perhaps TRBD1 (5 bases). CDR1 is MRHNA, CDR2 SNTAGT, per germline. The CDR3 is made up of 14 amino acids. CDR3 loop: CASGTDRSNQPQHF. CDR3 DNA: TGTGCAAGCGGGACTGATCGTAGCAATCAGCCCCAGCATTTT.

The rearrangement joins TRBV5-1 to TRBJ2-2; D may be TRBD1 (5 bases). V gave up 2 bases and J gave up 0 bases, with 8 bases separating them. Germline CDR1 and CDR2: SGHRS and YFSETQ. The CDR3 totals 15 residues. As DNA, the CDR3 is TGCGCCAGCAGCTTTATAGGGGCGAACACCGGGGAGCTGTTTTTT. Protein: CASSFIGANTGELFF.

The chain employs TRBV5-1 and TRBJ2-5; TRBD2 matches at 9 bases. Germline loops: CDR1 SGHRS, CDR2 YFSETQ. V was pared by 4 bases and J by 5 bases, with 12 bases of the junction left unmatched. The CDR3 sequence is 16 residues long. In DNA, the CDR3 is TGCGCCAGCAGCCCGGCTATAGCGGGAGATATCGAGACCCAGTACTTC. It codes for CASSPAIAGDIETQYF.

At least ten counts were recorded for this clone. The chain is built from TRBV6-5 and TRBJ2-3, with a weak D call TRBD1 (7 bases). The CDR3 loop spans 15 amino acids. Deletions cut 0 bases from V and 3 bases from J, with 10 bases between. Germline V gives CDR1 MNHEY, CDR2 SVGAGI. The CDR3 DNA follows: TGTGCCAGCAGTTACTCGGCAGGGGGGACAGATACGCAGTATTTT. Encoded protein: CASSYSAGGTDTQYF.

This chain connects TRBV5-6 to TRBJ2-7; D unresolved. The germline gives CDR1 SGHDT, CDR2 YYEEEE. V was pared by 3 bases and J by 0 bases, with 16 bases between. The CDR3 extends over 16 amino acids. The CDR3 DNA sequence: TGTGCCAGCAGCTCATTGCCGGACCCGACCTCCTACGAGCAGTACTTC. The encoded protein is CASSSLPDPTSYEQYF.

V is TRBV5-1 and J is TRBJ2-1, with 8 bases matching TRBD1. CDR3 size: 14 residues. J was trimmed by 7 bases and V by 0 bases; bases with no gene match: 3. Germline V gives CDR1 SGHRS, CDR2 YFSETQ. This chain's CDR3 is CASSLGQGKNEQFF. In DNA, the CDR3 is TGCGCCAGCAGCTTGGGACAGGGGAAGAATGAGCAGTTCTTC.

This clone was detected many times. The chain has TRBV4-1 and TRBJ1-4; D is unclear. CDR3 length: 16 amino acids. V was trimmed by 0 bases and J by 5 bases, leaving 13 bases between them. Per the germline V gene, CDR1 is MGHRA and CDR2 is YSYEKL. The CDR3 DNA is TGCGCCAGCAGCCAAGATATCTACCGCTTAAATGAAAAACTGTTTTTT. Its translation: CASSQDIYRLNEKLFF.

This clone has just a few counts. The chain combines TRBV6-4 with TRBJ1-1; D perhaps matches TRBD1 (6 bases). Trimming took 3 bases from V and 3 from J, leaving 14 bases between them. Germline CDR1 and CDR2: MRHNA and SNTAGT. CDR3 length equals 15 residues. The DNA for the CDR3 is TGTGCCAGCAGTGAGGAGGGCAGGGGTGACACTGAAGCTTTCTTT. Encoded protein: CASSEEGRGDTEAFF.

This clone counts as medium-sized. CDR3 in DNA: TGTGCCAGCAGTTTAGCGGGTTATGACAGGAGGTACCAGCCCCAGCATTTT. It yields the protein CASSLAGYDRRYQPQHF. The chain joins TRBV12-3 or TRBV12-4 to TRBJ1-5, with a weak D call TRBD1 (6 bases). V lost 0 bases and J 7 bases, leaving 19 bases between the germline ends. This CDR3 region has 17 residues.

Notes on this clone: Sequence at one end of the junction differs from germline and may be a read error. The V call is TRBV7-6, the J call TRBJ2-2; D remains unclear. The CDR3 contains 15 residues. From germline, CDR1 is SGHVS and CDR2 FNYEAQ. CDR3 in amino acids: CACSLSGLNTAELFF. CDR3 bases: TGTGCCTGCAGCTTATCAGGCCTTAACACCGCGGAGCTGTTTTTT. Drawing the rest from reference TRBV7-6 and TRBJ2-2, the complete variable domain is GAGVSQSPRYKVTKRGQDVALRCDPISGHVSLYWYRQALGQGPEFLTYFNYEAQQDKSGLPNDRFSAERPEGSISTLTIQRTEQRDSAMYRCACSLSGLNTAELFFGEGSRLTVL.

This clone came up many times. The rearrangement joins TRBV18 to TRBJ1-5, with D hard to call. Trimming removed 4 bases from V and 5 bases from J, with 18 bases in between. Germline CDR1 and CDR2: KGHSH and LQKENI. This CDR3 spans 16 amino acids. The CDR3 loop reads CASSRYREDKHQPQHF. CDR3 DNA sequence: TGTGCCAGCTCACGTTACCGGGAGGATAAGCATCAGCCCCAGCATTTT. Looking up the rest from reference TRBV18 and TRBJ1-5 gives the full variable domain: NAGVMQNPRHLVRRRGQEARLRCSPMKGHSHVYWYRQLPEEGLKFMVYLQKENIIDESGMPKERFSAEFPKEGPSILRIQQVVRGDSAAYFCASSRYREDKHQPQHFGDGTRLSIL.

By share, this clone counts as medium-sized (0.01 to 0.1%). The genes are TRBV12-3 or TRBV12-4 and TRBJ2-3; D might be TRBD2 (6 bases). V was cut by 2 bases and J by 3 bases, with 12 bases left in between. The CDR3 runs 15 residues. CDR3 DNA sequence: TGTGCCAGCAGTTTACCCGGGAGAGGTACAGATACGCAGTATTTT. Translation gives CASSLPGRGTDTQYF.

Only a few counts were recorded for this clone. V gene TRBV12-3 or TRBV12-4 combines with J gene TRBJ1-2, with D perhaps TRBD1 (6 bases). The CDR3 totals 13 residues. V was shortened by 6 bases and J by 5 bases, with 13 bases between the two germline ends. The CDR3 nucleotides are TGTGCCAGCAGCCCCACAGGGACTTATGGCTACACCTTC. Protein: CASSPTGTYGYTF.